This record covers a single TCR beta chain. An end of the junction differs from the germline gene, which may be a read error. Germline V gives CDR1 SQVTM, CDR2 ANQGSEA. The CDR3 is 14 amino acids. Three rounds of nested PCR, following a modified ARM-PCR protocol, produced the TCRbeta library. From the multiplex PCR reads, TCRdb called clonotypes with MiXCR, one entry per CDR3 protein. This table has about 200,000 distinct CDR3 sequences, 71% appearing once. No cell sorting was done before RNA was extracted from the tissue. The data were taken from a study of tumor and adjacent non-tumor tissue in lung cancer.

The chain joins TRBV29-1 to TRBJ1-1; TRBD1 agrees at 8 bases. Sequencing was carried out using lung tumor tissue. The TCR sequence derives from a man aged 60 to 75 with non-small cell lung cancer. The CDR3 nucleotides are TGCAGCGTCCCCAAGACAGGGGTGAACACTGAAGCTTCCTTT. Amino acid sequence: CSVPKTGVNTEASF.